This TCR beta chain was captured by sequencing in a study of blood T cell repertoires in COVID-19. As for the study in general: Both acute and convalescent COVID-19 samples were obtained from the United States, Italy and Spain.

Residents of 24 US areas, aged about 18 to 95 years, made up the participants. Clinical history as reported by participants underpinned cohort assignment. Methods used by the authors: Estimated nucleated cell counts came from reference gene primer amplification. Some clones are missing from TCRdb's copy, which holds only in-frame ones; the method was immunoSEQ multiplex PCR. D and trimming come from the DNA, and the V and J calls and clone size come from that table. Of roughly 250,000 clones listed, roughly 93% were seen once; the top ten hold over 2%. The ends were cut back, 5 bases at V and 8 bases at J, with 19 bases in the middle. Germline V gene lookup returns CDR1 SGHDT and CDR2 YYEEEE. The CDR3 covers 15 residues.

What was sequenced was PBMCs or T cells enriched from blood (not recorded which). This receptor was taken from a woman aged 40 to 50 with acute COVID-19. The chain uses TRBV5-6 and TRBJ2-2; D is unclear. CDR3 sequence reads: CASSYSGISAGELFF. CDR3 DNA sequence: TGTGCCAGCAGTTATTCAGGAATTTCAGCTGGGGAGCTGTTTTTT.